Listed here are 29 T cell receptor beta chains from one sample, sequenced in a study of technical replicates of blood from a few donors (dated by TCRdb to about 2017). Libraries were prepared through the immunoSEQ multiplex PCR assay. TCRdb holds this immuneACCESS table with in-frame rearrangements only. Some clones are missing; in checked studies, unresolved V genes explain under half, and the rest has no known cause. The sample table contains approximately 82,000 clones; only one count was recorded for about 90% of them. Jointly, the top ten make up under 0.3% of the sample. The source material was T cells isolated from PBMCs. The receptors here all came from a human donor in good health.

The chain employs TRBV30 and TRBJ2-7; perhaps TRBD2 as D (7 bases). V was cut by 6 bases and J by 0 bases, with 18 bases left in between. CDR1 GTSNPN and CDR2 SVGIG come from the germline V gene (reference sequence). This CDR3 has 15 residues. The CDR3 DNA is TGTGCCTGTCCGGGGGCGGGGGTGAACTCCTACGAGCAGTACTTC. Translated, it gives CACPGAGVNSYEQYF.

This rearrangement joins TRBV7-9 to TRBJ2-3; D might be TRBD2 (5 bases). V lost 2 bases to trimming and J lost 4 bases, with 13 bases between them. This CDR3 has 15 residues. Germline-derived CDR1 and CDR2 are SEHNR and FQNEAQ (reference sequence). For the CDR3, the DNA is TGTGCCAGCAGCTTACTAAGCGGTGCCGCAGATACGCAGTATTTT. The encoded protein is CASSLLSGAADTQYF.

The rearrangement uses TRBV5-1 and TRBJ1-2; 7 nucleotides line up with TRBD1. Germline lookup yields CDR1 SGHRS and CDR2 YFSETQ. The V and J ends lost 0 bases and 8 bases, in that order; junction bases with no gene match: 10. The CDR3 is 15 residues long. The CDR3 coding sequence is TGCGCCAGCAGCTTGGCCAGGGGGAGAATAGACGGCTACACCTTC. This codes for CASSLARGRIDGYTF. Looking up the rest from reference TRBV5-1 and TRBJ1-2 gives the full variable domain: KAGVTQTPRYLIKTRGQQVTLSCSPISGHRSVSWYQQTPGQGLQFLFEYFSETQRNKGNFPGRFSGRQFSNSRSEMNVSTLELGDSALYLCASSLARGRIDGYTFGSGTRLTVV.

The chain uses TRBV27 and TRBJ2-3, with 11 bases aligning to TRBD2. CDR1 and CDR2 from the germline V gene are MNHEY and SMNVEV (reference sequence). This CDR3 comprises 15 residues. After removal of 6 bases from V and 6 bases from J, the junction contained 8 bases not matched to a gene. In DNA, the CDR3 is TGTGCCAGCAGCGGACTAGCGGGTCCTCTCGATACGCAGTATTTT. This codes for CASSGLAGPLDTQYF.

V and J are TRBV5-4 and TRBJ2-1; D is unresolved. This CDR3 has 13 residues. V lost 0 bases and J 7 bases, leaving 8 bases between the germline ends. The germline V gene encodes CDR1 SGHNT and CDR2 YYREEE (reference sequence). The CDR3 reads CASSLGEVNEQFF. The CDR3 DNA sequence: TGTGCCAGCAGCTTGGGCGAGGTGAATGAGCAGTTCTTC.

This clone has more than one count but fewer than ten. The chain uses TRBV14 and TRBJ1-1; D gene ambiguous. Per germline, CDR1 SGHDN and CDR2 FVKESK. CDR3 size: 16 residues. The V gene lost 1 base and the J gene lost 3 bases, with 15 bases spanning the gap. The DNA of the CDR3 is TGTGCCAGCAGCCAAGGAGGTGCCTGGTGGGACACTGAAGCTTTCTTT. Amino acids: CASSQGGAWWDTEAFF. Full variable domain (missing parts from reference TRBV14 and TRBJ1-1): EAGVTQFPSHSVIEKGQTVTLRCDPISGHDNLYWYRRVMGKEIKFLLHFVKESKQDESGMPNNRFLAERTGGTYSTLKVQPAELEDSGVYFCASSQGGAWWDTEAFFGQGTRLTVV.

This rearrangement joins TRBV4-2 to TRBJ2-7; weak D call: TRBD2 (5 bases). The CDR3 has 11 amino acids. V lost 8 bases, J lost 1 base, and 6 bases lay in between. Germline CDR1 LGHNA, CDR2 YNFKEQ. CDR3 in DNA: TGTGCCAGCGGGAGTTCCTACGAGCAGTACTTC. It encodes CASGSSYEQYF.

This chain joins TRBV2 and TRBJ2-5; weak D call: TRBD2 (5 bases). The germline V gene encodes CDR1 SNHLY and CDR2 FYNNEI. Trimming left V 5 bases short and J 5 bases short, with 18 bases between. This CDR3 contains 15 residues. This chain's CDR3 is CASSIDRHRGETQYF. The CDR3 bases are TGTGCCAGCAGTATTGACCGACATAGAGGGGAGACCCAGTACTTC.

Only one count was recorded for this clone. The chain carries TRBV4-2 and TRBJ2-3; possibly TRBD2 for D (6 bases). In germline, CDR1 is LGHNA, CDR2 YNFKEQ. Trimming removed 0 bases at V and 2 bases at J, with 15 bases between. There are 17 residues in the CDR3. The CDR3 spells CASSQEGLARDTDTQYF. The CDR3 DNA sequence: TGTGCCAGCAGCCAAGAAGGCCTAGCGCGGGACACAGATACGCAGTATTTT.

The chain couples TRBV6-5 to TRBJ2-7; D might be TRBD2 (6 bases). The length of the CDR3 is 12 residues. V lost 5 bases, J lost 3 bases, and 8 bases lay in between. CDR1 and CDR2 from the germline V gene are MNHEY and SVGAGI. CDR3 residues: CASSQEGYEQYF. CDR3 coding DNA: TGTGCCAGCAGTCAGGAGGGCTACGAGCAGTACTTC.

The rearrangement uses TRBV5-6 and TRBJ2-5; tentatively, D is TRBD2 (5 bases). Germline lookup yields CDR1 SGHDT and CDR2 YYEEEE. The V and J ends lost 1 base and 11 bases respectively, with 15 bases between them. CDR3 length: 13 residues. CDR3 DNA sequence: TGTGCCAGCAGCTTGCAACGCCAGAGGGAGCAGTACTTC. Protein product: CASSLQRQREQYF.

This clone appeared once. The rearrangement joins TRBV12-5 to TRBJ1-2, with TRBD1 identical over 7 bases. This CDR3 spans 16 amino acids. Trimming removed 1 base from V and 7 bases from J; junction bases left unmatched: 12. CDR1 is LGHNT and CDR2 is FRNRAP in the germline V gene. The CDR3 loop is CASGLALQGITTGYTF. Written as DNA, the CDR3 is TGTGCTAGTGGTTTGGCTTTACAGGGGATTACCACTGGCTACACCTTC. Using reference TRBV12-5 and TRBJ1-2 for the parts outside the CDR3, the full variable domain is DARVTQTPRHKVTEMGQEVTMRCQPILGHNTVFWYRQTMMQGLELLAYFRNRAPLDDSGMPKDRFSAEMPDATLATLKIQPSEPRDSAVYFCASGLALQGITTGYTFGSGTRLTVV.

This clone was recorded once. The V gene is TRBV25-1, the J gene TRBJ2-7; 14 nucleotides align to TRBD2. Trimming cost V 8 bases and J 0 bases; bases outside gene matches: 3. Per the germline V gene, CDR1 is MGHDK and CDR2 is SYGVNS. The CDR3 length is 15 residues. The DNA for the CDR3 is TGTGCCAGCGTTGGGACTAGCGGGAGCTCCTACGAGCAGTACTTC. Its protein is CASVGTSGSSYEQYF.

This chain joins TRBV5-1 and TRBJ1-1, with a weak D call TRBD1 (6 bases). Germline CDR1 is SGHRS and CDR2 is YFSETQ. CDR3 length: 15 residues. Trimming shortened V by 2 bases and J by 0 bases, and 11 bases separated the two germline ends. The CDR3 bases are TGCGCCAGCAGCTTTTGGACAGAGATGAACACTGAAGCTTTCTTT. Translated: CASSFWTEMNTEAFF.

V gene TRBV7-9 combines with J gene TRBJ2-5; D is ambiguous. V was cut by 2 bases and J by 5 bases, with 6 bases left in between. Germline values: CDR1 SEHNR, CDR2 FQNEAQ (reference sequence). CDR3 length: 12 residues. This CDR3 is CASSLSPETQYF. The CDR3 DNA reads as TGTGCCAGCAGCTTATCCCCGGAGACCCAGTACTTC.

DNA for the CDR3: TGTGCCAGCAGCTTAGGGGAGGCGGGATACTCTGGAAACACCATATATTTT. Its translation: CASSLGEAGYSGNTIYF. The chain has TRBV7-8 and TRBJ1-3; D not resolved. V was cut by 1 base and J by 0 bases, with 13 bases left in between. From germline, CDR1 is SGHVS and CDR2 FQNEAQ. The CDR3 runs to 17 residues.

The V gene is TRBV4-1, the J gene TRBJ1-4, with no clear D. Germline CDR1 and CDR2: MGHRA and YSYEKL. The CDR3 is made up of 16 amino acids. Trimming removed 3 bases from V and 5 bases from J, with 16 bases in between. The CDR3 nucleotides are TGCGCCAGCAGCCATCGCCCGAGACTGGCGAATGAAAAACTGTTTTTT. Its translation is CASSHRPRLANEKLFF.

CDR3: CASSRTSGISSYEQYF. CDR3 DNA sequence: TGTGCCAGCAGCCGAACAAGCGGGATAAGCTCCTACGAGCAGTACTTC. This chain joins TRBV7-9 and TRBJ2-7; 7 bases match TRBD2. Germline V gene lookup returns CDR1 SEHNR and CDR2 FQNEAQ (reference sequence). The CDR3 totals 16 residues. V trimming: 5 bases; J trimming: 0 bases; junction bases outside the gene matches: 10.

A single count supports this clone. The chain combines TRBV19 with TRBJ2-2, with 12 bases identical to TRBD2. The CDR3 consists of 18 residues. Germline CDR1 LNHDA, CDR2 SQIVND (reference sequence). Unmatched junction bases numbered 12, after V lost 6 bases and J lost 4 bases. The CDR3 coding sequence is TGTGCCAGTAGCCGACGGAGGCCGGGACTAGCGGGCACCGGGGAGCTGTTTTTT. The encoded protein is CASSRRRPGLAGTGELFF.

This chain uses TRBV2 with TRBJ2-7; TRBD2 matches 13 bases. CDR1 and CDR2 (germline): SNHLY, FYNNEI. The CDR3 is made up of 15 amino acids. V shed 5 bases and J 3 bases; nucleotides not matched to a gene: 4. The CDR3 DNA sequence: TGTGCCAGCAGTTTCGGACTAGCGGGAGTCTACGAGCAGTACTTC. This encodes CASSFGLAGVYEQYF.

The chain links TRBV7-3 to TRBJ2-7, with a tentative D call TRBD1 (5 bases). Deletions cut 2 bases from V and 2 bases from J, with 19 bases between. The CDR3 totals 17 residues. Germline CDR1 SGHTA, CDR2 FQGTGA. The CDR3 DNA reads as TGTGCCAGCAGCTTATTTCCCCATAAGGGGCGAACCTACGAGCAGTACTTC. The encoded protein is CASSLFPHKGRTYEQYF.

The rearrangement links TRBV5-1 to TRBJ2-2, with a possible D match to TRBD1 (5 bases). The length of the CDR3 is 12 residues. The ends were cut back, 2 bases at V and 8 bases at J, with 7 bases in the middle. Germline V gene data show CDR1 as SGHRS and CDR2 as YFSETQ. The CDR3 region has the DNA TGCGCCAGCAGCTTCAGGGCTGGGGAGCTGTTTTTT. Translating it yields CASSFRAGELFF. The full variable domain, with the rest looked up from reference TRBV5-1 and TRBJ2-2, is KAGVTQTPRYLIKTRGQQVTLSCSPISGHRSVSWYQQTPGQGLQFLFEYFSETQRNKGNFPGRFSGRQFSNSRSEMNVSTLELGDSALYLCASSFRAGELFFGEGSRLTVL.

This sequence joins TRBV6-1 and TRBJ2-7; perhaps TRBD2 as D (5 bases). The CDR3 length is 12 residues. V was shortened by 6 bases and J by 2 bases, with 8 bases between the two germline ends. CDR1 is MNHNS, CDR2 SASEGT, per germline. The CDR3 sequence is CASSGVPYEQYF. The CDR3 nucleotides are TGTGCCAGCAGCGGGGTTCCCTACGAGCAGTACTTC.

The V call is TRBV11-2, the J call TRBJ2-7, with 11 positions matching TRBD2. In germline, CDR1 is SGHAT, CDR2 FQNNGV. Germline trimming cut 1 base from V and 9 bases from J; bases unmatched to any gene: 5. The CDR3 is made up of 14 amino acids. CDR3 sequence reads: CASSLGLAGGLQYF. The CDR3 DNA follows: TGTGCCAGCAGCTTAGGGCTAGCGGGAGGATTGCAGTACTTC.

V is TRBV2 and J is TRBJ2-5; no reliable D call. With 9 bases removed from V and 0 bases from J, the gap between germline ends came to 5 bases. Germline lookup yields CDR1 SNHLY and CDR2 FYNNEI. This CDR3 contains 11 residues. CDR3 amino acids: CASQYQETQYF. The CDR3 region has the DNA TGTGCCAGTCAGTACCAAGAGACCCAGTACTTC.

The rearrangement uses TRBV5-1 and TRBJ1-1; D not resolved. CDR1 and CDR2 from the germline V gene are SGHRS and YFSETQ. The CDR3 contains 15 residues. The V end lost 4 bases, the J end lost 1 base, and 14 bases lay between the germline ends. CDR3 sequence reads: CASSQNTVGNTEAFF. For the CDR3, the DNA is TGCGCCAGCAGCCAAAACACAGTTGGGAACACTGAAGCTTTCTTT.

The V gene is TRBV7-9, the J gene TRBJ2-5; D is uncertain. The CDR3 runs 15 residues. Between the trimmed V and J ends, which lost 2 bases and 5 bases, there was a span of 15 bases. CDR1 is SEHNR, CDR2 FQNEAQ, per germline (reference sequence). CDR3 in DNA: TGTGCCAGCAGCTTACGGGTTCTGGTAAGGGAGACCCAGTACTTC. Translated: CASSLRVLVRETQYF.

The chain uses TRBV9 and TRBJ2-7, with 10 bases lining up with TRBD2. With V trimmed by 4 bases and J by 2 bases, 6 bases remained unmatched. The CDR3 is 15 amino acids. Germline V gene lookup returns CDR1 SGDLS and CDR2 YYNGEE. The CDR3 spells CASSRGSGGTYEQYF. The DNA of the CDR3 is TGTGCCAGCAGCAGGGGTAGCGGGGGGACCTACGAGCAGTACTTC.

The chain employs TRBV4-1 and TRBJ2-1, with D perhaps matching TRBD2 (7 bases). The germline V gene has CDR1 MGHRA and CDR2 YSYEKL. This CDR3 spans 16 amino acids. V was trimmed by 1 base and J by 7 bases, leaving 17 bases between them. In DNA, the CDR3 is TGCGCCAGCAGCCAAGTTAGGGGGGGGGCCCGGAATGAGCAGTTCTTC. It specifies CASSQVRGGARNEQFF.